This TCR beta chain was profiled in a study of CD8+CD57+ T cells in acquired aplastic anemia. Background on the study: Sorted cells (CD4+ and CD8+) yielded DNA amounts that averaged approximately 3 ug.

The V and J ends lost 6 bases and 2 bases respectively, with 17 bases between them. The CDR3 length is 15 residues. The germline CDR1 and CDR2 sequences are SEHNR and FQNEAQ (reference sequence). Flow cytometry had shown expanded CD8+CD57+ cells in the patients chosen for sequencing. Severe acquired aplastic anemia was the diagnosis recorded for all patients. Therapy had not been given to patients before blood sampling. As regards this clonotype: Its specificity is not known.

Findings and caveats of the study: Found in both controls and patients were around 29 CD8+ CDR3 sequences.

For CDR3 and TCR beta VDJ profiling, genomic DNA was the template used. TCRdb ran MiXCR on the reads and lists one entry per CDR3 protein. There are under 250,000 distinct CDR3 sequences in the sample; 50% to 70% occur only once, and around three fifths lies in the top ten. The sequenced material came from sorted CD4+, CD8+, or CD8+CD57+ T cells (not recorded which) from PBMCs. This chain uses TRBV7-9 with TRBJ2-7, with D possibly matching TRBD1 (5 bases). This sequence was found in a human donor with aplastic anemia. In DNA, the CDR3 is TGTGCCAGCAGTTACTCAGGCAGGGCCGCCTACGAGCAGTACTTC. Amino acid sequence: CASSYSGRAAYEQYF. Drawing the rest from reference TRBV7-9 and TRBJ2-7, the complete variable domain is DTGVSQNPRHKITKRGQNVTFRCDPISEHNRLYWYRQTLGQGPEFLTYFQNEAQLEKSRLLSDRFSAERPKGSFSTLEIQRTEQGDSAMYLCASSYSGRAAYEQYFGPGTRLTVT.